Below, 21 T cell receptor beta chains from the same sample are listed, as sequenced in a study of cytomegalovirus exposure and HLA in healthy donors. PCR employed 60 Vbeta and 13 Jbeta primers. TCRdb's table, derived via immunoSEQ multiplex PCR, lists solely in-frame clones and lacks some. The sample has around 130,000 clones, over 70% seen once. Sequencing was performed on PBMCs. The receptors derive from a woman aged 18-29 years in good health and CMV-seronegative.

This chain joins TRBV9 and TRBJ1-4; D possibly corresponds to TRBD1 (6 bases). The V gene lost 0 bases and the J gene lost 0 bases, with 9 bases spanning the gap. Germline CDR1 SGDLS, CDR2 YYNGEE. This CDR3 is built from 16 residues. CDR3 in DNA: TGTGCCAGCAGCGTAGGCCAGGGGACAACTAATGAAAAACTGTTTTTT. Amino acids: CASSVGQGTTNEKLFF.

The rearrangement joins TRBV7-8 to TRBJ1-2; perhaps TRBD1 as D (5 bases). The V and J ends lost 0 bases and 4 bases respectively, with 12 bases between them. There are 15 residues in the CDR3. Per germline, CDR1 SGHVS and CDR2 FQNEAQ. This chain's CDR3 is CASSLALGGSYGYTF. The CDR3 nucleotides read TGTGCCAGCAGCTTAGCGCTGGGGGGTTCCTATGGCTACACCTTC. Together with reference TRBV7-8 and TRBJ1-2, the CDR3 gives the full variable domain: GAGVSQSPRYKVAKRGQDVALRCDPISGHVSLFWYQQALGQGPEFLTYFQNEAQLDKSGLPSDRFFAERPEGSVSTLKIQRTQQEDSAVYLCASSLALGGSYGYTFGSGTRLTVV.

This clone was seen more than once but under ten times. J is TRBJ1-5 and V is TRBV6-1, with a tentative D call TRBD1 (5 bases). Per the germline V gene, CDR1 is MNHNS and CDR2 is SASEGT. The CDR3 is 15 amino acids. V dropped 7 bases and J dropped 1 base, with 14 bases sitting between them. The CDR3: CASKRGYESNQPQHF. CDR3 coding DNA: TGTGCCAGCAAAAGGGGATACGAGAGCAATCAGCCCCAGCATTTT.

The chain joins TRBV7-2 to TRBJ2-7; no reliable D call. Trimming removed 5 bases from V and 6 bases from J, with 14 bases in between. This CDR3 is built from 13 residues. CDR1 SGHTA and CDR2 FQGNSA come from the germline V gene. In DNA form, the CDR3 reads TGTGCCAGCAGCCAGACAAACGAAGGCGAGCAGTACTTC. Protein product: CASSQTNEGEQYF.

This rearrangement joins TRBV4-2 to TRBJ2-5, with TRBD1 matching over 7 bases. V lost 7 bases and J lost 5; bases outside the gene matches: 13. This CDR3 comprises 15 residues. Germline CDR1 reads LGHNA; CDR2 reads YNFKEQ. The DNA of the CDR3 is TGTGCCAGCACCCCCAGAGGGACAGCCTACGAGACCCAGTACTTC. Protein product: CASTPRGTAYETQYF.

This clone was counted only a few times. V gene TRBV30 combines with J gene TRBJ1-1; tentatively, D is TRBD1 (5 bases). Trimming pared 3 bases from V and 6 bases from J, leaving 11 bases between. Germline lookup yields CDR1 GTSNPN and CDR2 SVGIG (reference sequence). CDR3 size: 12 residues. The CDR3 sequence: CAWSRVTAEAFF. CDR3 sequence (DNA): TGTGCCTGGAGCAGGGTGACCGCTGAAGCTTTCTTT.

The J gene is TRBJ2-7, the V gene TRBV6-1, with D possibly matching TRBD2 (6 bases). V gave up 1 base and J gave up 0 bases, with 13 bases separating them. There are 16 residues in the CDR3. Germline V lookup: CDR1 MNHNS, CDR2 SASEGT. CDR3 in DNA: TGTGCCAGCAGTGAAGGGGCGGGACTCAGCTCCTACGAGCAGTACTTC. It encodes CASSEGAGLSSYEQYF.

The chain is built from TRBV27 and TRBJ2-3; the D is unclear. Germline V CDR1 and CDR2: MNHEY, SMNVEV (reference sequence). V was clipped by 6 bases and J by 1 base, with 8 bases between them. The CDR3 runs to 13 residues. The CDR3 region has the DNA TGTGCCAGCAGGGTACTCGGCACAGATACGCAGTATTTT. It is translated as CASRVLGTDTQYF.

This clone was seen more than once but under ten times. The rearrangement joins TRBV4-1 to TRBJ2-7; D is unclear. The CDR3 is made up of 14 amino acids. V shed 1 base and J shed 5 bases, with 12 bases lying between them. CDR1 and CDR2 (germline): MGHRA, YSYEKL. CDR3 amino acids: CASSQGPQFHEQYF. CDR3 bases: TGCGCCAGCAGCCAAGGCCCGCAGTTCCACGAGCAGTACTTC.

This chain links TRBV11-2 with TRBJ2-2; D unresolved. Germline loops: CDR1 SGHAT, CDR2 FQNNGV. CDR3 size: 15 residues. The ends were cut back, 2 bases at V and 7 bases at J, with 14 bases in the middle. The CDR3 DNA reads TGTGCCAGCAGCTTATTTCCCCACCACGGCGGGGAGCTGTTTTTT. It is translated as CASSLFPHHGGELFF.

The CDR3 DNA is TGTGCCAGTACCACCAACAGACAGTTTAATCAGCCCCAGCATTTT. Amino acids: CASTTNRQFNQPQHF. The chain combines TRBV19 with TRBJ1-5, with D perhaps TRBD1 (5 bases). This CDR3 is built from 15 residues. The V and J ends lost 7 bases and 4 bases respectively, with 17 bases between them. The germline V gene encodes CDR1 LNHDA and CDR2 SQIVND (reference sequence).

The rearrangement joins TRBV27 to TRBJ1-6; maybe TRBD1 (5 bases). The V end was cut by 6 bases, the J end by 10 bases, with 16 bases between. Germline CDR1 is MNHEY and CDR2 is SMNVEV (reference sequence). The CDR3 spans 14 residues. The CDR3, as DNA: TGTGCCAGCAGGGGGGGAGGGAGGGAATCACCCCTCCACTTT. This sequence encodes CASRGGGRESPLHF.

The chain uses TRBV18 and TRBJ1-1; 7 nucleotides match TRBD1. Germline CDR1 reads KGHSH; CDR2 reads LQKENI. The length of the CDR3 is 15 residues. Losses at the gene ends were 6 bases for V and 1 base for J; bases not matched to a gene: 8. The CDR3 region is CASSDSRQGNTEAFF. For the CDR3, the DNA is TGTGCCAGCTCGGACTCCCGACAGGGGAACACTGAAGCTTTCTTT.

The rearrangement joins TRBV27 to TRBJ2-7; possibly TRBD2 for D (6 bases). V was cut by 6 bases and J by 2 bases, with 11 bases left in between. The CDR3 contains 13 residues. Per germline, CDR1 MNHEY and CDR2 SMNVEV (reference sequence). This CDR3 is CASRQRLAYEQYF. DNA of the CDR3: TGTGCCAGCAGACAAAGACTAGCCTACGAGCAGTACTTC.

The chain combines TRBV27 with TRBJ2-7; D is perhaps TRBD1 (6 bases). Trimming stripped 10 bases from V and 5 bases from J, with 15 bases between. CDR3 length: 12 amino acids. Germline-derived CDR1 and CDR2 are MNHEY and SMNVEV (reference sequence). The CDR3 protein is CATAPRGHEQYF. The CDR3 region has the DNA TGTGCCACCGCTCCCAGGGGCCACGAGCAGTACTTC.

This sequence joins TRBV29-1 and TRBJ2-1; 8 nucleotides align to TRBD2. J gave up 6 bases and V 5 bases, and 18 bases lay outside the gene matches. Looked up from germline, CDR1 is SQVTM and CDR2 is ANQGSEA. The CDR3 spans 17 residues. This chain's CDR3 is CSVKVGLAGKGFNEQFF. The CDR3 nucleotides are TGCAGCGTTAAAGTAGGGCTAGCGGGCAAAGGATTCAATGAGCAGTTCTTC.

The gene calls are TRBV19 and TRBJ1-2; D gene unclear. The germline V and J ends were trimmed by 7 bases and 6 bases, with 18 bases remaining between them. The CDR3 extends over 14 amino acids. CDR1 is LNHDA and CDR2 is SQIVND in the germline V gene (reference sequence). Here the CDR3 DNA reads TGTGCCAGTACCTCCCCCTGGACTTCTCATGGCTACACCTTC. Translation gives CASTSPWTSHGYTF.

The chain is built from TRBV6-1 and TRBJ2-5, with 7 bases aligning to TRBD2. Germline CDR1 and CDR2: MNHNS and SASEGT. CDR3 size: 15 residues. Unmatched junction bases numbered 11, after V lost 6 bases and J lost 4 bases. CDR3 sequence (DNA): TGTGCCAGCAGCCCGATTCAAAGCGGGGTAGAGACCCAGTACTTC. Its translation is CASSPIQSGVETQYF.

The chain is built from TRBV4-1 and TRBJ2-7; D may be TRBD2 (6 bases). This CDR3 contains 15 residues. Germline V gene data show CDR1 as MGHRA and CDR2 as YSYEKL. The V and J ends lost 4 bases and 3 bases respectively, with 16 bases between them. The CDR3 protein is CASSRDLGGVYEQYF. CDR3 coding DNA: TGCGCCAGCAGCCGGGATTTGGGAGGAGTCTACGAGCAGTACTTC.

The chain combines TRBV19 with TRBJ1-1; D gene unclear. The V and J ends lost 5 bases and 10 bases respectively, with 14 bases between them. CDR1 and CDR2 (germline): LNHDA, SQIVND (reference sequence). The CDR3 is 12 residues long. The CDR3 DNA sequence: TGTGCCAGTAGTCAGAATAGCGGGAGAGCTTTCTTT. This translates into CASSQNSGRAFF.

CDR3 sequence (DNA): TGTGCCAGCACTCCAGGGGCCGGAGAGACCCAGTACTTC. Protein sequence: CASTPGAGETQYF. The chain recombines TRBV2 with TRBJ2-5, with D possibly being TRBD1 (6 bases). This CDR3 is 13 amino acids long. Trimming cost V 7 bases and J 4 bases, with 13 bases left between them. Germline V gene data show CDR1 as SNHLY and CDR2 as FYNNEI.